This TCR beta chain was captured in a study of cytomegalovirus exposure and HLA in healthy donors. Study-level results: Across donors, most TCRs were seen rarely, yet some public ones were widespread.

This CDR3 comprises 11 residues. V was pared by 9 bases and J by 4 bases, with 9 bases between. In germline, CDR1 is SEHNR, CDR2 FQNEAQ (reference sequence). PCR was performed using 60 Vbeta and 13 Jbeta primers. Generated by immunoSEQ multiplex PCR, the TCRdb table keeps only in-frame clones and is missing some. The sample yields 90,000 to 150,000 clones, around 78% seen once. This clone was detected ten times or more. What it binds is not known. The chain is built from TRBV7-9 and TRBJ1-1; TRBD1 is a possible D gene (5 bases). Sequencing used PBMCs. This clonotype originated in a woman in her twenties or thirties in good health and CMV-seropositive. The CDR3 bases are TGTGCCAGTCAGGGAGGCACTGAAGCTTTCTTT. Protein sequence: CASQGGTEAFF.